Presented here are 12 T cell receptor beta chains from one specimen sequenced in a study of CXCR3-negative and CXCR3-positive naive CD8 T cells. Study findings and constraints: CXCR3-positive naive cells carried more hydrophobic TRB CDR3s than CXCR3-negative naive cells did.

The antigens of these receptors remain unknown. UMI-tagged TRB cDNA libraries were built via 5' RACE. TCRdb re-called the 5' RACE reads and shows each CDR3 protein once, DNA omitted. The specimen's table records 150,000 to 180,000 distinct CDR3 sequences. Sequencing was performed on naive CXCR3+ CD8+ T cells from blood. The sample's subset: CD45RO-CCR7+CD27+CD95- naive CD8+ T cells expressing CXCR3 (TNR3+). Receptor source: a human donor in good health. Some clones in this sample may be carry-over from other donors' samples.

V usage is TRBV6-5 and J usage is TRBJ2-3; TCRdb calls TRBD2, which cannot be checked without DNA. CDR3 length: 14 amino acids. CDR1 is MNHEY and CDR2 is SVGAGI in the germline V gene. CDR3 loop: CASSWGRATDTQYF.

The chain uses TRBV13 and TRBJ2-1; TCRdb returns TRBD2, unconfirmable since there is no DNA. The CDR3 has 15 amino acids. CDR1 and CDR2 from the germline V gene are PRHDT and FYEKMQ (reference sequence). CDR3 region: CASNPGTRSYNEQFF.

The chain joins TRBV14 to TRBJ2-2; lacking DNA, the TRBD1 call made by TCRdb goes unchecked. There are 17 residues in the CDR3. Germline V gene sequence: CDR1 SGHDN, CDR2 FVKESK. CDR3 amino acids: CASSQEGQGANTGELFF.

The chain joins TRBV4-3 to TRBJ2-3; as DNA is missing, the TRBD1 call by TCRdb cannot be tested. Germline CDR1 and CDR2: LGHNA and YSLEER. CDR3 length equals 16 residues. The CDR3 spells CASSPWTGFGGDTQYF.

The rearrangement uses TRBV13 and TRBJ1-1. Looked up from germline, CDR1 is PRHDT and CDR2 is FYEKMQ (reference sequence). The CDR3 is made up of 15 amino acids. The CDR3 region is CASSLLGWVNTEAFF.

V is TRBV3-1 and J is TRBJ2-1; the D gene TCRdb calls, TRBD1, cannot be checked with no DNA. This CDR3 comprises 16 residues. The germline V gene encodes CDR1 LGHDT and CDR2 YNNKEL (reference sequence). The CDR3 loop is CASSQEGTGPHNEQFF.

The rearrangement joins TRBV7-2 to TRBJ2-7; absent DNA, TCRdb's TRBD2 call cannot be checked. Germline CDR1 and CDR2: SGHTA and FQGNSA. This CDR3 is 18 amino acids long. Here the CDR3 reads CASSVSFGKASVTYEQYF.

V is TRBV6-6 and J is TRBJ2-3; TCRdb gives TRBD1 as the D gene, but with no DNA this cannot be confirmed. Germline CDR1 and CDR2: MNHNY and SVGAGI (reference sequence). There are 14 residues in the CDR3. This CDR3 is CASSYASPGDTQYF.

The chain couples TRBV6-5 to TRBJ2-3; TCRdb calls TRBD1, which cannot be checked without DNA. CDR1 is MNHEY and CDR2 is SVGAGI in the germline V gene. CDR3 length: 15 amino acids. CDR3 amino acids: CASSYRRGAGDTQYF.

The CDR3 loop is CASSLAPYGNYNEQFF. V gene TRBV7-7 combines with J gene TRBJ2-1. This CDR3 contains 16 residues. Germline lookup yields CDR1 SSHAT and CDR2 FNYEAQ (reference sequence).

This CDR3 is CASSLLAGEIGELFF. V is TRBV28 and J is TRBJ2-2; no DNA is available, so the TRBD2 call from TCRdb remains unchecked. Germline V gene data show CDR1 as MDHEN and CDR2 as SYDVKM. The CDR3 consists of 15 residues.

The chain employs TRBV6-5 and TRBJ1-1; TCRdb gives TRBD1 as the D gene, but with no DNA this cannot be confirmed. Germline V CDR1 and CDR2: MNHEY, SVGAGI. This CDR3 is built from 18 residues. The CDR3: CASSYRAGYPGGNTEAFF.